The 31 T cell receptor beta chains presented below share a single source sample, sequenced in a study of blood T cell repertoires in COVID-19 (TCRdb year 2020). The receptor library was made with the immunoSEQ multiplex PCR assay. TCRdb took over this immuneACCESS table, retaining in-frame rearrangements with V and J assigned. Such tables are incomplete; in checked studies, under half of the missing clones stem from an unresolved V gene, and the remainder is unexplained. This sample is represented by 270,000 or so clones; around 82% of them were singletons. Together, the top ten hold roughly 3% of the sample. Sequences were obtained from peripheral blood. The receptor source for this set is a young woman with acute or convalescent COVID-19.

This rearrangement joins TRBV11-3 to TRBJ2-1; 11 bases line up with TRBD2. The CDR3 extends over 16 amino acids. Germline CDR1 and CDR2: SGHNT and YENEEA. The V and J ends lost 3 bases and 4 bases, in that order; junction bases with no gene match: 5. CDR3 in DNA: TGTGCCAGCAGCTTGGAAGGACTAGCGGGTTACAATGAGCAGTTCTTC. Protein sequence: CASSLEGLAGYNEQFF. Full variable domain (remainder filled in from reference TRBV11-3 and TRBJ2-1): EAGVVQSPRYKIIEKKQPVAFWCNPISGHNTLYWYLQNLGQGPELLIRYENEEAVDDSQLPKDRFSAERLKGVDSTLKIQPAELGDSAVYLCASSLEGLAGYNEQFFGPGTRLTVL.

This rearrangement joins TRBV5-5 to TRBJ2-1; TRBD2 agrees at 10 bases. This CDR3 has 17 amino acids. With V trimmed by 4 bases and J by 8 bases, 15 bases remained unmatched. Germline V gene sequence: CDR1 SGHKS, CDR2 YYEKEE (reference sequence). CDR3 amino acids: CASSPEKLAGSTDEQFF. CDR3 sequence (DNA): TGTGCCAGCAGCCCAGAGAAACTAGCGGGGAGTACGGATGAGCAGTTCTTC.

This clone was seen a single time. This chain connects TRBV6-5 to TRBJ2-3; D perhaps matches TRBD1 (8 bases). The CDR3 contains 15 residues. From germline, CDR1 is MNHEY and CDR2 SVGAGI. Trimming cost V 5 bases and J 1 base, with 13 bases left between them. CDR3 in amino acids: CASSLTGGGTDTQYF. The CDR3 bases are TGTGCCAGCAGTCTCACAGGGGGGGGCACAGATACGCAGTATTTT.

The V gene is TRBV7-2, the J gene TRBJ1-6; 7 positions agree with TRBD1. CDR3 length: 15 amino acids. The J segment lost 4 bases and the V segment lost 8 bases, leaving 8 bases of the junction unmatched. CDR1 and CDR2 from the germline V gene are SGHTA and FQGNSA. The CDR3 spells CASSGTVLYNSPLHF. The DNA of the CDR3 is TGTGCCAGCTCCGGGACAGTTCTTTATAATTCACCCCTCCACTTT.

This clone has a single count. V is TRBV2 and J is TRBJ1-5; the D gene is possibly TRBD1 (6 bases). Germline assignment: CDR1 SNHLY and CDR2 FYNNEI. V lost 7 bases, J lost 2 bases, and 15 bases lay in between. The CDR3 has 15 amino acids. Here the CDR3 reads CASNKQGPGNQPQHF. The CDR3 region has the DNA TGTGCCAGCAACAAACAGGGTCCCGGCAATCAGCCCCAGCATTTT.

The chain recombines TRBV5-1 with TRBJ2-5; 9 nucleotides align to TRBD2. V trimming: 0 bases; J trimming: 5 bases; junction bases outside the gene matches: 5. CDR1 and CDR2 (germline): SGHRS, YFSETQ. This CDR3 is built from 15 residues. CDR3 sequence: CASSLAVAGVETQYF. CDR3 nucleotide sequence: TGCGCCAGCAGCTTGGCGGTAGCGGGAGTGGAGACCCAGTACTTC.

This chain uses TRBV27 with TRBJ2-2; 11 bases are a match to TRBD2. The V and J ends lost 6 bases and 10 bases, in that order; junction bases with no gene match: 13. The CDR3 loop spans 16 amino acids. The germline V gene has CDR1 MNHEY and CDR2 SMNVEV (reference sequence). The CDR3 nucleotides are TGTGCCAGCAGGGACCTTTTCGTAGCGGGAGGGGCGGAGCTGTTTTTT. This translates into CASRDLFVAGGAELFF.

The rearrangement links TRBV30 to TRBJ1-1, with TRBD1 matching 10 bases. Trimming removed 3 bases from V and 7 bases from J; junction bases left unmatched: 5. The CDR3 sequence is 13 residues long. CDR1 is GTSNPN, CDR2 SVGIG, per germline (reference sequence). CDR3 sequence reads: CAWRDRGLIEAFF. In DNA form, the CDR3 reads TGTGCCTGGAGGGACAGGGGGTTAATTGAAGCTTTCTTT.

This clone was counted a few times. This chain connects TRBV15 to TRBJ1-5; possibly TRBD1 for D (6 bases). V lost 3 bases and J 0 bases, leaving 15 bases between the germline ends. Germline CDR1 is LNHNV and CDR2 is YYDKDF (reference sequence). There are 17 residues in the CDR3. The CDR3 DNA sequence: TGTGCCACCAGCAGGAAGGCTGGGGGCACTAGCAATCAGCCCCAGCATTTT. Encoded protein: CATSRKAGGTSNQPQHF.

The rearrangement links TRBV25-1 to TRBJ1-2; a possible D gene is TRBD1 (5 bases). With 5 bases removed from V and 6 bases from J, the gap between germline ends came to 10 bases. The CDR3 is made up of 12 amino acids. Germline V CDR1 and CDR2: MGHDK, SYGVNS. This CDR3 is CASSLGGDGYTF. The CDR3 coding sequence is TGTGCCAGCAGTTTGGGGGGGGATGGCTACACCTTC.

V gene TRBV5-6 combines with J gene TRBJ2-7; D may be TRBD2 (5 bases). The CDR3 spans 12 residues. V was clipped by 3 bases and J by 7 bases, with 11 bases between them. Germline lookup yields CDR1 SGHDT and CDR2 YYEEEE. CDR3 amino acids: CASSSGGWEQYF. The CDR3 coding sequence is TGTGCCAGCAGCTCAGGAGGTTGGGAGCAGTACTTC.

The gene calls are TRBV6-5 and TRBJ1-2; D not resolved. V was clipped by 8 bases and J by 4 bases, with 17 bases between them. CDR1 is MNHEY and CDR2 is SVGAGI in the germline V gene. This CDR3 region has 14 residues. The CDR3 region has the DNA TGTGCCAGCGGAATCAGGTACCTGGGCTATGGCTACACCTTC. It specifies CASGIRYLGYGYTF.

This chain links TRBV7-2 with TRBJ2-7; 11 bases are shared with TRBD2. The CDR3 sequence is 16 residues long. The germline CDR1 and CDR2 sequences are SGHTA and FQGNSA. Losses at the gene ends were 5 bases for V and 6 bases for J; bases not matched to a gene: 12. CDR3 in DNA: TGTGCCAGCAGCCGCTTCCTAGCGGGAGGCAAGGGCGAGCAGTACTTC. Encoded protein: CASSRFLAGGKGEQYF.

This clone was observed a few times. The CDR3 is CASSYTSGRMDTQYF. CDR3 sequence (DNA): TGTGCCAGCAGTTACACTAGCGGGAGGATGGATACGCAGTATTTT. The rearrangement uses TRBV6-5 and TRBJ2-3, with TRBD2 identical over 12 bases. Germline V CDR1 and CDR2: MNHEY, SVGAGI. The CDR3 sequence is 15 residues long. After removal of 2 bases from V and 6 bases from J, the junction contained 3 bases not matched to a gene.

This clone has a handful of counts. The gene calls are TRBV4-3 and TRBJ2-3; 12 bases line up with TRBD2. V trimming: 0 bases; J trimming: 6 bases; junction bases outside the gene matches: 4. The length of the CDR3 is 16 residues. CDR1 is LGHNA and CDR2 is YSLEER in the germline V gene. The CDR3 spells CASSQEGLAGGDTQYF. The CDR3 DNA reads as TGCGCCAGCAGCCAAGAGGGGCTAGCGGGAGGGGATACGCAGTATTTT.

This clone was seen a single time. The junction does not match germline at one end; this may be a read error. This chain uses TRBV19 with TRBJ2-1; 8 bases are shared with TRBD1. The length of the CDR3 is 15 residues. Germline V gene sequence: CDR1 LNHDA, CDR2 SQIVND (reference sequence). The CDR3 DNA reads as TGTGCCAGTAGTCGCGGGACAGGATTCTACCATGAGCAGTTCTTC. Protein: CASSRGTGFYHEQFF.

The gene calls are TRBV6-5 and TRBJ2-2; tentative D call: TRBD2 (5 bases). V lost 4 bases and J 5 bases, leaving 17 bases between the germline ends. Germline-derived CDR1 and CDR2 are MNHEY and SVGAGI. The CDR3 has 16 amino acids. DNA of the CDR3: TGTGCCAGCAGTTTTTCCGGAGGAGGTAAAACCGGGGAGCTGTTTTTT. This sequence encodes CASSFSGGGKTGELFF.

This chain uses TRBV6-4 with TRBJ2-3, with 7 bases matching TRBD2. Germline V gene sequence: CDR1 MRHNA, CDR2 SNTAGT. This CDR3 contains 16 residues. Trimming cost V 0 bases and J 2 bases; bases outside gene matches: 5. CDR3 residues: CASSDSLAGDTDTQYF. DNA for the CDR3: TGTGCCAGCAGTGACTCTTTGGCGGGAGACACAGATACGCAGTATTTT.

The chain links TRBV27 to TRBJ1-2, with TRBD1 identical over 10 bases. Germline-derived CDR1 and CDR2 are MNHEY and SMNVEV (reference sequence). J lost 6 bases, V lost 6 bases, and 4 bases had no gene match. The CDR3 extends over 13 amino acids. The DNA of the CDR3 is TGTGCCAGCAGCCCCGACAGGGGGCATGGCTACACCTTC. This translates into CASSPDRGHGYTF.

The rearrangement links TRBV2 to TRBJ2-2, with 12 bases fitting TRBD2. J gave up 5 bases and V 6 bases, and 4 bases lay outside the gene matches. Germline V gene sequence: CDR1 SNHLY, CDR2 FYNNEI. This CDR3 has 15 residues. As DNA, the CDR3 is TGTGCCAGCAGGAGACTAGCGGGAGTTACCGGGGAGCTGTTTTTT. This encodes CASRRLAGVTGELFF.

This chain joins TRBV28 and TRBJ1-5; tentatively, D is TRBD1 (6 bases). Trimming removed 4 bases from V and 15 bases from J, with 28 bases in between. The CDR3 has 16 residues. CDR1 MDHEN and CDR2 SYDVKM come from the germline V gene. As DNA, the CDR3 is TGTGCCAGCAGTTCGATCGGGACAAGGCGTCTATGGGCTCCGCATTTT. Protein product: CASSSIGTRRLWAPHF.

The rearrangement joins TRBV5-6 to TRBJ2-5; TRBD2 matches at 14 bases. CDR1 SGHDT and CDR2 YYEEEE come from the germline V gene. This CDR3 is built from 15 residues. Germline trimming cut 4 bases from V and 4 bases from J; bases unmatched to any gene: 3. CDR3 nucleotides: TGTGCCAGCAGCACGGGACTAGCGGGAGTAGAGACCCAGTACTTC. Its translation: CASSTGLAGVETQYF.

This clone was detected a few times. The chain has TRBV9 and TRBJ2-5; TRBD2 is a possible D gene (5 bases). CDR1 and CDR2 (germline): SGDLS, YYNGEE. V shed 0 bases and J shed 5 bases, with 14 bases lying between them. This CDR3 region has 15 residues. CDR3 DNA: TGTGCCAGCAGCGTAGGGGAGCCTACCTATGAGACCCAGTACTTC. The encoded protein is CASSVGEPTYETQYF.

The chain joins TRBV3-1 (or the pseudogene TRBV3-2) to TRBJ2-2; 13 positions agree with TRBD2. This CDR3 has 18 amino acids. Germline V gene lookup returns CDR1 LGHDT and CDR2 YNNKEL (reference sequence). V gave up 3 bases and J gave up 7 bases; unmatched junction bases: 11. The CDR3 sequence: CASSQFATSGRSNGELFF. As DNA, the CDR3 is TGTGCCAGCAGCCAGTTTGCGACTAGCGGGAGGTCGAACGGGGAGCTGTTTTTT.

The chain carries TRBV5-1 and TRBJ2-1; D unresolved. CDR1 is SGHRS, CDR2 YFSETQ, per germline. The CDR3 length is 14 residues. Trimming stripped 0 bases from V and 3 bases from J, with 7 bases between. In nucleotides, the CDR3 is TGCGCCAGCAGCTTGGCCGCGGACTACAATGAGCAGTTCTTC. As protein: CASSLAADYNEQFF.

The gene calls are TRBV27 and TRBJ2-7; D is unresolved. The CDR3 loop spans 13 amino acids. V lost 3 bases, J lost 2 bases, and 8 bases lay in between. Germline loops: CDR1 MNHEY, CDR2 SMNVEV (reference sequence). CDR3 sequence (DNA): TGTGCCAGCAGTTTCGGTGTGGCCTACGAGCAGTACTTC. It specifies CASSFGVAYEQYF.

This sequence joins TRBV11-3 and TRBJ2-1, with 11 bases aligning to TRBD2. Germline CDR1 SGHNT, CDR2 YENEEA. Trimming at V came to 5 bases and at J to 5 bases, leaving 2 bases not matched to a gene. CDR3 size: 14 residues. CDR3 sequence: CASSPGLADNEQFF. DNA of the CDR3: TGTGCCAGCAGCCCGGGACTAGCGGACAATGAGCAGTTCTTC.

This clone appeared once. The rearrangement joins TRBV7-8 to TRBJ1-2, with D possibly being TRBD1 (6 bases). The V and J ends lost 1 base and 4 bases respectively, with 10 bases between them. This CDR3 has 14 amino acids. Germline CDR1 SGHVS, CDR2 FQNEAQ. The CDR3 sequence is CASSLGQAFYGYTF. CDR3 in DNA: TGTGCCAGCAGCTTAGGACAGGCTTTCTATGGCTACACCTTC.

The chain has TRBV18 and TRBJ2-5; 10 nucleotides align to TRBD2. Germline V gene data show CDR1 as KGHSH and CDR2 as LQKENI. This CDR3 spans 18 amino acids. Unmatched junction bases numbered 11, after V lost 3 bases and J lost 1 base. CDR3 sequence reads: CASSPVSGSGRVQETQYF. The CDR3, as DNA: TGTGCCAGCTCACCGGTATCCGGGAGCGGGAGGGTCCAAGAGACCCAGTACTTC.

The count of this clone is one. V usage is TRBV3-1 (or the pseudogene TRBV3-2) and J usage is TRBJ1-2; no reliable D call. In germline, CDR1 is LGHDT, CDR2 YNNKEL (reference sequence). The CDR3 has 15 amino acids. The germline V and J ends were trimmed by 0 bases and 7 bases, with 15 bases remaining between them. The CDR3 DNA follows: TGTGCCAGCAGCCAAGATCCCGGTTGGGGAGGTGGCTACACCTTC. This codes for CASSQDPGWGGGYTF.

The chain couples TRBV14 to TRBJ2-7; the D is unclear. Trimming left V 3 bases short and J 1 base short, with 13 bases between. Germline CDR1 SGHDN, CDR2 FVKESK. The CDR3 length is 15 residues. The CDR3 nucleotides are TGTGCCAGCAGCCATAGTCGCCAGAGGTCCTACGAGCAGTACTTC. It specifies CASSHSRQRSYEQYF.